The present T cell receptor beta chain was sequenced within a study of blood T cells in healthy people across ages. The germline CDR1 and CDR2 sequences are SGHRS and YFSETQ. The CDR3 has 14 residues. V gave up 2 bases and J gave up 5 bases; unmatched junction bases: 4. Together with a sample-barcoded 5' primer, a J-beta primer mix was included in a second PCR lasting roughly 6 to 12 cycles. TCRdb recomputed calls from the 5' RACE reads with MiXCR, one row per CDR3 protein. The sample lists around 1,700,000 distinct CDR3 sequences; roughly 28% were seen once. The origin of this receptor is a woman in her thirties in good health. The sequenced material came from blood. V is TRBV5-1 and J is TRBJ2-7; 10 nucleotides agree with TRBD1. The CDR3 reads CASSFIGQGDEQYF. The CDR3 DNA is TGCGCCAGCAGCTTCATCGGACAGGGGGACGAGCAGTACTTC.